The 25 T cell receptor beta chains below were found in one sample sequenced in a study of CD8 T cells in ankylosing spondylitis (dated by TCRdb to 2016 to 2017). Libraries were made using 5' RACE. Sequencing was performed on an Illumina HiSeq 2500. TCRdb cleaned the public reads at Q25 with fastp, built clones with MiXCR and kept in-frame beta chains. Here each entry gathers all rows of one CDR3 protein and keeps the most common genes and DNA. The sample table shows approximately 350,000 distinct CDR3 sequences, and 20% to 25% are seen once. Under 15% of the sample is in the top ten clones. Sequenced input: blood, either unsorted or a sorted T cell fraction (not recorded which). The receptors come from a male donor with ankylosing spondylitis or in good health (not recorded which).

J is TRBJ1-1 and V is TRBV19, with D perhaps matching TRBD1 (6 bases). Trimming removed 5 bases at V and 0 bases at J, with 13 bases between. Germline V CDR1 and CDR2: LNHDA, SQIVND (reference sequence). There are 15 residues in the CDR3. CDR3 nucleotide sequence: TGTGCCAGTAGTCTGGGAGGGGGACTGAACACTGAAGCTTTCTTT. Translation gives CASSLGGGLNTEAFF.

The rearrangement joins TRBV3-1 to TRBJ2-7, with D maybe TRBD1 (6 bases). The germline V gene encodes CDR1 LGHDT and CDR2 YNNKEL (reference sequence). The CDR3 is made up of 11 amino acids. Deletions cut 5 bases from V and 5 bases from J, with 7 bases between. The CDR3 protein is CASSEGDEQYF. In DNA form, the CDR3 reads TGTGCCAGCAGCGAGGGGGACGAGCAGTACTTC.

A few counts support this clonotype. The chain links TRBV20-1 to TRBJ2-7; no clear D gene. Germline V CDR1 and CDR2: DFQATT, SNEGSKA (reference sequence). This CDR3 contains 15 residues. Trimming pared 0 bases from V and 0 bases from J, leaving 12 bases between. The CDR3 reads CSARDGLLSSYEQYF. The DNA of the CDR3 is TGCAGTGCTAGAGATGGTCTCCTGAGCTCCTACGAGCAGTACTTC.

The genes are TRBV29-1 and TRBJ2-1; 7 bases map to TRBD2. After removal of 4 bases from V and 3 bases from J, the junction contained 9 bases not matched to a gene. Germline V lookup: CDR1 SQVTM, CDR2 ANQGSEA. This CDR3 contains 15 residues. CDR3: CSVGGGIGFYNEQFF. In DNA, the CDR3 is TGCAGCGTTGGGGGGGGTATAGGTTTCTACAATGAGCAGTTCTTC.

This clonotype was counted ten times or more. The chain's CDR3 is CASSFLQGSRHEQYF. CDR3 in DNA: TGTGCCAGCAGTTTTCTCCAGGGGAGTCGACACGAGCAGTACTTC. The chain has TRBV28 and TRBJ2-7, with a tentative D call TRBD1 (6 bases). The CDR3 extends over 15 amino acids. CDR1 and CDR2 from the germline V gene are MDHEN and SYDVKM. The V end was cut by 3 bases, the J end by 5 bases, with 17 bases between. The entire variable domain, with the rest obtained from reference TRBV28 and TRBJ2-7, is as follows: DVKVTQSSRYLVKRTGEKVFLECVQDMDHENMFWYRQDPGLGLRLIYFSYDVKMKEKGDIPEGYSVSREKKERFSLILESASTNQTSMYLCASSFLQGSRHEQYFGPGTRLTVT.

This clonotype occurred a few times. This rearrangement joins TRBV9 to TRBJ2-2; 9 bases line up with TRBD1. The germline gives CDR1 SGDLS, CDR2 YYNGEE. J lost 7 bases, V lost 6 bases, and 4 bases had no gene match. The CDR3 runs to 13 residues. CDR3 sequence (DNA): TGTGCCAGCACCGGGACAGGGATCGGGGAGCTGTTTTTT. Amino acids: CASTGTGIGELFF.

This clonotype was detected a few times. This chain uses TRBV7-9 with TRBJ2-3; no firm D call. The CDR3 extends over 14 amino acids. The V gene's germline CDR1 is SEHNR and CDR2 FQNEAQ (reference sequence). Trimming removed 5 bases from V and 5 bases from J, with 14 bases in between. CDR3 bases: TGTGCCAGCAGCCTTATTCCTGTGGGAGATACGCAGTATTTT. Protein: CASSLIPVGDTQYF.

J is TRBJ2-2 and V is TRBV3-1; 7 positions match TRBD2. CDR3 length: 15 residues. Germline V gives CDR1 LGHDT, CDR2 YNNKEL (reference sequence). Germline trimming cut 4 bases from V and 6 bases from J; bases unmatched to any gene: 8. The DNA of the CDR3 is TGTGCCAGCAGCCGCTCCTTGACTAGCCCCGGGGAGCTGTTTTTT. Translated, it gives CASSRSLTSPGELFF. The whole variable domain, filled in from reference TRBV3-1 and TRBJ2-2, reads DTAVSQTPKYLVTQMGNDKSIKCEQNLGHDTMYWYKQDSKKFLKIMFSYNNKELIINETVPNRFSPKSPDKAHLNLHINSLELGDSAVYFCASSRSLTSPGELFFGEGSRLTVL.

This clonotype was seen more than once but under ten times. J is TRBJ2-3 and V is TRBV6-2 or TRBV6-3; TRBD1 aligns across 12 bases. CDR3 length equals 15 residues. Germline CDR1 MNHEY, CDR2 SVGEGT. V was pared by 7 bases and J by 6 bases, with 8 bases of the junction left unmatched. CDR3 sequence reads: CASISGTGGADTQYF. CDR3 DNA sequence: TGTGCCAGCATCTCCGGGACAGGGGGCGCGGATACGCAGTATTTT.

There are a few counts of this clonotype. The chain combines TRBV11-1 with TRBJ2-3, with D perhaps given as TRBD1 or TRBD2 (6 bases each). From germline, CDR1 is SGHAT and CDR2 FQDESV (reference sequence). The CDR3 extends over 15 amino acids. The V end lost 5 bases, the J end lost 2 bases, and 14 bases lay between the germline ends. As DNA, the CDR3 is TGTGCCAGCAGCCCGCGGGACATCCTCACAGATACGCAGTATTTT. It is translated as CASSPRDILTDTQYF.

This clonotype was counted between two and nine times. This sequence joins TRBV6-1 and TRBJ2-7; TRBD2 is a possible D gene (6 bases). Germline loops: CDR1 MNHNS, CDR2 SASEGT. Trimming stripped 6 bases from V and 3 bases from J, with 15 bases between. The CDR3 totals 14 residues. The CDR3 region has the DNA TGTGCCAGCAGATCCGGGACTTCAATCTACGAGCAGTACTTC. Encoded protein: CASRSGTSIYEQYF.

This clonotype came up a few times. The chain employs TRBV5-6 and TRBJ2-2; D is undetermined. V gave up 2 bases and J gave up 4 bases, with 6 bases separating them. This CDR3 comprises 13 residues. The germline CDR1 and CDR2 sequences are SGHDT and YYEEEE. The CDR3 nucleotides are TGTGCCAGCAGCTTCAGCACCACCGGGGAGCTGTTTTTT. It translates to CASSFSTTGELFF.

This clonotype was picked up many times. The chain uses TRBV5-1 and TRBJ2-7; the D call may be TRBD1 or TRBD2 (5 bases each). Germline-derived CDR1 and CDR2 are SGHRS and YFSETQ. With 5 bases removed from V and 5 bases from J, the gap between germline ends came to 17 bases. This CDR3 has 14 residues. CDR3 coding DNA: TGCGCCAGCAGTCCTGTGAATGGGGGTCACGAGCAGTACTTC. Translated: CASSPVNGGHEQYF.

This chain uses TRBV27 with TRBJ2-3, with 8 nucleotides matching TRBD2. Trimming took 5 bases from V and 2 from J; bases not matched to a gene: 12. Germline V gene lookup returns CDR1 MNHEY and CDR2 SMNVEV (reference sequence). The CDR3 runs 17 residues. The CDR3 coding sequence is TGTGCCAGCAGTGAAGAGGGATTAGCGGGGTTCACAGATACGCAGTATTTT. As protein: CASSEEGLAGFTDTQYF.

CDR3: CASSIAPDYEQYF. The DNA of the CDR3 is TGTGCCAGTAGTATAGCTCCCGATTACGAGCAGTACTTC. J is TRBJ2-7 and V is TRBV19; D remains unclear. CDR1 LNHDA and CDR2 SQIVND come from the germline V gene (reference sequence). V lost 1 base and J lost 4, with 8 bases in between. There are 13 residues in the CDR3.

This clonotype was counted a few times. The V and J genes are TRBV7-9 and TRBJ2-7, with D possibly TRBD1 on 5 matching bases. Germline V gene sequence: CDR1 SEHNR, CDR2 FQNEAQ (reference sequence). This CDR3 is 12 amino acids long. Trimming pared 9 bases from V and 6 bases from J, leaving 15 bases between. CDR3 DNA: TGTGCCAGTGAGGATGGCAGGGCCGAGCAGTACTTC. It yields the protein CASEDGRAEQYF.

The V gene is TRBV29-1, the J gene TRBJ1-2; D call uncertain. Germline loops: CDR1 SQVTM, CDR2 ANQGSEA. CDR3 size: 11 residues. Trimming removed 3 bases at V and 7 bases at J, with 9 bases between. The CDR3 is CSVDPEVGYTF. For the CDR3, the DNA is TGCAGCGTTGATCCGGAGGTTGGCTACACCTTC.

Written as DNA, the CDR3 is TGTGCCAGCAAAACAGGGTCTGGGGCCAACGTCCTGACTTTC. Protein sequence: CASKTGSGANVLTF. The J gene is TRBJ2-6, the V gene TRBV12-3 or TRBV12-4; D is possibly TRBD1 (6 bases). The CDR3 covers 14 residues. V was trimmed by 7 bases and J by 1 base, leaving 8 bases between them.

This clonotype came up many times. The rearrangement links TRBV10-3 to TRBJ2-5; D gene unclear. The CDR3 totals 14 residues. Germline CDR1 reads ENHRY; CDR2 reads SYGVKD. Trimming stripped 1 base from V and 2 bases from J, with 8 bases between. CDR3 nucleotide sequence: TGTGCCATCAGTGAGTTCAAGTCTCAAGAGACCCAGTACTTC. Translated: CAISEFKSQETQYF.

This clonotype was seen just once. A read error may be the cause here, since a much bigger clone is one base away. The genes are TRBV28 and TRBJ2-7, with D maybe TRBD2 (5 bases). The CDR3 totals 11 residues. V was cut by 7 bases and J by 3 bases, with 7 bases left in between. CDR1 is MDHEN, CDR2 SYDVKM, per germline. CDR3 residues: CASTRGYEQYF. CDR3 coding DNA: TGTGCCAGCACCCGGGGCTACGAGCAGTACTTC.

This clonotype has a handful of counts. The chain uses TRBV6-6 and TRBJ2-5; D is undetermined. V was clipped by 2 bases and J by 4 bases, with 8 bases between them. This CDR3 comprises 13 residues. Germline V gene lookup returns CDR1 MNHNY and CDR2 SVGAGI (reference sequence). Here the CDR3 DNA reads TGTGCCAGCAGTTACGTTGGGCCAGAGACCCAGTACTTC. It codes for CASSYVGPETQYF.

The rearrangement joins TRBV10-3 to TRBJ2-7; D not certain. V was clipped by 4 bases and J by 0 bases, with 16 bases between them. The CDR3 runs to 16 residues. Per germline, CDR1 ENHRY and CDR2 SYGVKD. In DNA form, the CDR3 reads TGTGCCATCAGTGGACCACCGGACGGAGCCTCCTACGAGCAGTACTTC. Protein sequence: CAISGPPDGASYEQYF.

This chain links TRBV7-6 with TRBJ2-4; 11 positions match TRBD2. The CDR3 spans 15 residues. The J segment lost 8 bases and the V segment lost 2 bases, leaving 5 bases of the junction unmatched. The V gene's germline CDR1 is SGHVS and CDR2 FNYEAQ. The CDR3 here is CASSLTLAGGDIQYF. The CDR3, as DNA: TGTGCCAGCAGCTTAACTCTAGCGGGGGGTGACATTCAGTACTTC.

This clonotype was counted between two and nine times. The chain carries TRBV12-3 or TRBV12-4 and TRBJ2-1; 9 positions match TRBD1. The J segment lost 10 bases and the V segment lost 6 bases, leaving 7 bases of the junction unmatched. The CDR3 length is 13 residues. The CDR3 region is CASRGQGVGEQFF. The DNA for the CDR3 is TGTGCCAGCAGGGGACAGGGCGTCGGCGAGCAGTTCTTC.

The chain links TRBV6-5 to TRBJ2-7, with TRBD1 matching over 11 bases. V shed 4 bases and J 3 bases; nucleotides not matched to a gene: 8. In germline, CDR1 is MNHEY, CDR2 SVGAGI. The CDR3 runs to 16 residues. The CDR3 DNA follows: TGTGCCAGCAGTTCCTGGACAGGGGGCTCATACTACGAGCAGTACTTC. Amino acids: CASSSWTGGSYYEQYF.